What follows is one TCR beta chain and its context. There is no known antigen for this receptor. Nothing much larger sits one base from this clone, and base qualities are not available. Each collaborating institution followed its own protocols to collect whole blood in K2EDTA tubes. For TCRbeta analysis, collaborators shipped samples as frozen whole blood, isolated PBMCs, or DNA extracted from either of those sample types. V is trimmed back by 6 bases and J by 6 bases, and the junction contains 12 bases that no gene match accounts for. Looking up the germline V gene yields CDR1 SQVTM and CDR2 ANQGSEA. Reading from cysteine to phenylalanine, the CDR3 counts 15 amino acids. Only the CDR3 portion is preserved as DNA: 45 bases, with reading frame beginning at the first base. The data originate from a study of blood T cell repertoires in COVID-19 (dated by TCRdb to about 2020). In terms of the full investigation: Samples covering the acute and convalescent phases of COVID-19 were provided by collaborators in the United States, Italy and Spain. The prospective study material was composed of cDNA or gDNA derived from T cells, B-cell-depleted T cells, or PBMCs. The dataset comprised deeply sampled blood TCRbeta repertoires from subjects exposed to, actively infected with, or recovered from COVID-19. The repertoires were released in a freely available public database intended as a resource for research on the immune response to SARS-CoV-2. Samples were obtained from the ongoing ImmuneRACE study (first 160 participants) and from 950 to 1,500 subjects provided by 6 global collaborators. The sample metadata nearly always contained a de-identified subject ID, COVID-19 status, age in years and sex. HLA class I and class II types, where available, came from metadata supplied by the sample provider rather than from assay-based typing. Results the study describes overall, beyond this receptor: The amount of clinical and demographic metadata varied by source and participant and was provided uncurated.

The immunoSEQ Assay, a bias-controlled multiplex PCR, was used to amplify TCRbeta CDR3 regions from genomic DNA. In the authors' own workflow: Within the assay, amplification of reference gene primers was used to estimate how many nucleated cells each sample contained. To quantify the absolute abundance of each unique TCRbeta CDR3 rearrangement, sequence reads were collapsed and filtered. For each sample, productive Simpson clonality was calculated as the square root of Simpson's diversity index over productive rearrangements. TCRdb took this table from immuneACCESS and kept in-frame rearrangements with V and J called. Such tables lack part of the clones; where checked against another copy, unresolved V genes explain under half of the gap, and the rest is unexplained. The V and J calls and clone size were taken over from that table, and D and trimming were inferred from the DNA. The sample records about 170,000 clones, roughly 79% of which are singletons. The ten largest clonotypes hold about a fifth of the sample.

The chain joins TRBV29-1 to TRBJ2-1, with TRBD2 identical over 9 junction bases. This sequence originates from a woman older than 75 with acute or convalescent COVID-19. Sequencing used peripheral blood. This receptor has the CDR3 CSVALLAGSVNEQFF. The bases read TGCAGCGTCGCCCTACTAGCGGGCTCCGTCAATGAGCAGTTCTTC.